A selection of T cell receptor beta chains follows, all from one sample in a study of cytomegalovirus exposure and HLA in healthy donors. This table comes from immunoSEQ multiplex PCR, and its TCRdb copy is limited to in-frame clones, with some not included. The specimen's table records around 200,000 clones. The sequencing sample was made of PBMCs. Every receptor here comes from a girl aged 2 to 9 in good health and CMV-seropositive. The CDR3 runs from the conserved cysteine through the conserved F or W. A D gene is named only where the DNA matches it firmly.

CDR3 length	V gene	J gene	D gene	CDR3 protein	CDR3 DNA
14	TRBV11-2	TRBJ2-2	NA	CASSLGQNTGELFF	TGTGCCAGCAGCTTGGGACAGAACACCGGGGAGCTGTTTTTT
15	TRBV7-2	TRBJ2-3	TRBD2	CASSLGSSGRDTQYF	TGTGCCAGCAGCTTAGGGAGTAGCGGGAGAGATACGCAGTATTTT
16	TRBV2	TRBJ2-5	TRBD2	CASSAGLAGTQETQYF	TGTGCCAGCAGTGCAGGTCTAGCGGGGACCCAAGAGACCCAGTACTTC
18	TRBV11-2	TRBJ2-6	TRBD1	CASSPRGKLNSGANVLTF	TGTGCCAGCAGCCCCAGGGGGAAGCTCAACTCTGGGGCCAACGTCCTGACTTTC
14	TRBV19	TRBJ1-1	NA	CASSMGRVMAEAFF	TGTGCCAGTAGTATGGGCAGGGTAATGGCTGAAGCTTTCTTT
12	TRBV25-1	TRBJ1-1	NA	CASSRMNTEAFF	TGTGCCAGTTCCAGGATGAACACTGAAGCTTTCTTT
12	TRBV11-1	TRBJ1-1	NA	CASSLRGTEAFF	TGTGCCAGCAGCTTACGGGGGACTGAAGCTTTCTTT
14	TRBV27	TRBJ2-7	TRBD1	CASSLSWTGNEQYF	TGTGCCAGCAGTTTATCTTGGACAGGGAACGAGCAGTACTTC
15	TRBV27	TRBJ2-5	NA	CASSPHEAPQETQYF	TGTGCCAGCAGCCCCCACGAGGCGCCTCAAGAGACCCAGTACTTC
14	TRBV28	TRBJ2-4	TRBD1	CASLPPGTGNIQYF	TGTGCCAGCCTCCCGCCCGGGACAGGAAACATTCAGTACTTC
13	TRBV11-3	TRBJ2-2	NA	CASSLQGSGELFF	TGTGCCAGCAGCTTACAGGGGTCCGGGGAGCTGTTTTTT
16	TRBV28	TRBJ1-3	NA	CASSGEQGRGGNTIYF	TGTGCCAGCAGTGGGGAACAGGGTAGAGGTGGAAACACCATATATTTT
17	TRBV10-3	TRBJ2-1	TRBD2	CAISESRGTSDLNEQFF	TGTGCCATCAGTGAGTCTAGGGGGACTAGCGACCTGAATGAGCAGTTCTTC
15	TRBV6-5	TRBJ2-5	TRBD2	CASSYPGLAGETQYF	TGTGCCAGCAGTTACCCCGGACTAGCGGGCGAGACCCAGTACTTC